Shown below are 4 T cell receptor beta chains from a single sample sequenced in a study of OX40 agonist ivuxolimab in advanced cancers. The repertoire was sequenced with immunoSEQ multiplex PCR; TCRdb's copy has only in-frame clones and lacks some. The sample consists of 65,000 to 100,000 clones, around 94% of them appearing once. Sample: CD4+ or CD8+ T cells sorted from blood, taken in a trial of the OX40 agonist ivuxolimab. All receptors derive from an adult with an advanced solid tumor such as melanoma, head and neck, liver or kidney cancer.

The chain is built from TRBV4-3 and TRBJ2-7; 10 bases align to TRBD2. The CDR3 covers 16 residues. The J segment lost 4 bases and the V segment lost 1 base, leaving 7 bases of the junction unmatched. Germline V CDR1 and CDR2: LGHNA, YSLEER. CDR3 coding DNA: TGCGCCAGCAGCCAAGTTATAGGGACTAGCGATTACGAGCAGTACTTC. Encoded protein: CASSQVIGTSDYEQYF.

The V gene is TRBV9, the J gene TRBJ1-4; D perhaps matches TRBD1 (5 bases). V was cut by 0 bases and J by 5 bases, with 11 bases left in between. Germline V gives CDR1 SGDLS, CDR2 YYNGEE. CDR3 length equals 15 residues. This CDR3 is CASSVEGRGNEKLFF. The CDR3 DNA follows: TGTGCCAGCAGCGTAGAGGGGAGAGGGAATGAAAAACTGTTTTTT.

The rearrangement joins TRBV27 to TRBJ2-3, with 12 bases matching TRBD2. The trim removed 4 bases at V and 0 bases at J, leaving 8 bases unmatched. This CDR3 contains 18 residues. CDR1 is MNHEY, CDR2 SMNVEV, per germline (reference sequence). In DNA form, the CDR3 reads TGTGCCAGCAGTTCCTTGACTAGCGGGAGTCCTAGCACAGATACGCAGTATTTT. Its protein product is CASSSLTSGSPSTDTQYF.

The chain has TRBV7-7 and TRBJ2-1; 8 bases match TRBD1. Germline CDR1 is SSHAT and CDR2 is FNYEAQ (reference sequence). The CDR3 extends over 18 amino acids. Unmatched junction bases numbered 17, after V lost 4 bases and J lost 6 bases. For the CDR3, the DNA is TGTGCCAGCAGCTCTCATCCCCCGACAGGGGCCGCGGGCAATGAGCAGTTCTTC. The encoded protein is CASSSHPPTGAAGNEQFF.